This is a list of T cell receptor beta chains from one sample in a study of T-cell memory formation after mild COVID-19. TCRdb recomputed calls from the 5' RACE reads with MiXCR, one row per CDR3 protein. The sample has 150,000 to 200,000 distinct CDR3 sequences; more than 12% are singletons. Sequences were obtained from PBMCs or a T cell subset sorted from them (not recorded which). The receptors come from an adult woman who had mild COVID-19 (a few samples of this study predate the infection). Cell type and time point are not known. Each CDR3 is given with its conserved first and last residue. A D gene is named only where the DNA matches it firmly. Clone size is shown for a subset of rows, as once, few, many or a class of expanded clone.

V gene: TRBV12-3/TRBV12-4; J gene: TRBJ2-4; D gene: TRBD2; clone size: NA; CDR3 DNA: TGTGCCAGCAGTTTGGGCGGGGGGCGTGAAAACATTCAGTACTTC; CDR3 protein: CASSLGGGRENIQYF
V gene: TRBV5-1; J gene: TRBJ2-3; D gene: TRBD2; clone size: many; CDR3 DNA: TGCGCCAGCAGGGATAGTACTAGCGGGATAGGCACAGATACGCAGTATTTT; CDR3 protein: CASRDSTSGIGTDTQYF
V gene: TRBV4-3; J gene: TRBJ1-1; D gene: NA; clone size: many; CDR3 DNA: TGCGCCAGCAGCTCTACTCGGTGGGGGAACACTGAAGCTTTCTTT; CDR3 protein: CASSSTRWGNTEAFF
V gene: TRBV4-3; J gene: TRBJ2-7; D gene: TRBD1; clone size: NA; CDR3 DNA: TGCGCCAGCAGCCAAGGACAGGGGCACTACGAGCAGTACTTC; CDR3 protein: CASSQGQGHYEQYF
V gene: TRBV24-1; J gene: TRBJ2-7; D gene: NA; clone size: few; CDR3 DNA: TGTGCCACCAGTGACACTAGCTACGAGCAGTACTTC; CDR3 protein: CATSDTSYEQYF
V gene: TRBV6-5; J gene: TRBJ1-5; D gene: NA; clone size: NA; CDR3 DNA: TGTGCCAGCAGTTACTCGAGGACAGCAAGACGGCCCCAGCATTTT; CDR3 protein: CASSYSRTARRPQHF
V gene: TRBV6-2/TRBV6-3; J gene: TRBJ1-1; D gene: NA; clone size: few; CDR3 DNA: TGTGCCAGCAGTTACATAGGGCCGAACACTGAAGCTTTCTTT; CDR3 protein: CASSYIGPNTEAFF
V gene: TRBV7-2; J gene: TRBJ2-6; D gene: NA; clone size: NA; CDR3 DNA: TGTGCCAGCAGCTTAATGCTACAGGCGCCACCCTCCGGGGCCAACGTCCTGACTTTC; CDR3 protein: CASSLMLQAPPSGANVLTF
V gene: TRBV3-1; J gene: TRBJ2-7; D gene: NA; clone size: NA; CDR3 DNA: TGTGCCAGCAGCCCGGGACTGGCTTCCTACGAGCAGTACTTC; CDR3 protein: CASSPGLASYEQYF
V gene: TRBV19; J gene: TRBJ1-4; D gene: NA; clone size: few; CDR3 DNA: TGTGCCAGTAGATCCGGGACATGGAATGAAAAACTGTTTTTT; CDR3 protein: CASRSGTWNEKLFF
V gene: TRBV2; J gene: TRBJ2-3; D gene: NA; clone size: NA; CDR3 DNA: TGTGCCAGCAGCGGGGCAGTAGGTACGCAGTATTTT; CDR3 protein: CASSGAVGTQYF
V gene: TRBV7-6; J gene: TRBJ2-7; D gene: TRBD2; clone size: NA; CDR3 DNA: TGTGCCAGCAGGAAGCGGGGGGGAGATGCTGAGCAGTACTTC; CDR3 protein: CASRKRGGDAEQYF
V gene: TRBV14; J gene: TRBJ1-1; D gene: NA; clone size: NA; CDR3 DNA: TGTGCCAGCAGCCAAGAATATGAAAGCGTCGAAGCTTTCTTT; CDR3 protein: CASSQEYESVEAFF
V gene: TRBV5-5; J gene: TRBJ1-5; D gene: TRBD1; clone size: NA; CDR3 DNA: TGTGCCAGCAGCTCAGTTGAGGGCAGGGGGTATGAGCCCCAGCATTTT; CDR3 protein: CASSSVEGRGYEPQHF
V gene: TRBV2; J gene: TRBJ2-7; D gene: TRBD1; clone size: NA; CDR3 DNA: TGTGCCAGCAGCGTGGAAACAGGGGGCGTAGGCGAGCAGTACTTC; CDR3 protein: CASSVETGGVGEQYF
V gene: TRBV12-3/TRBV12-4; J gene: TRBJ1-3; D gene: NA; clone size: few; CDR3 DNA: TGTGCCAGCAGTTTCGGTCCAGGATATAGCGGAAACACCATATATTTT; CDR3 protein: CASSFGPGYSGNTIYF
V gene: TRBV23-1; J gene: TRBJ2-1; D gene: NA; clone size: NA; CDR3 DNA: TGCGCCAGCAGTCAATTAACGCCCCAGTTCTTC; CDR3 protein: CASSQLTPQFF
V gene: TRBV5-1; J gene: TRBJ2-2; D gene: TRBD2; clone size: few; CDR3 DNA: TGCGCCAGCAGCAAACGGGAGGGAACGGCCGGGGAGCTGTTTTTT; CDR3 protein: CASSKREGTAGELFF
V gene: TRBV5-1; J gene: TRBJ1-3; D gene: TRBD1; clone size: once; CDR3 DNA: TGCGCCAGCCGGACAGGGGATGGAAACACCATATATTTT; CDR3 protein: CASRTGDGNTIYF
V gene: TRBV20-1; J gene: TRBJ1-3; D gene: NA; clone size: few; CDR3 DNA: TGCAGTGCTAGTTCGGACGGTTTCTCTGGAAACACCATATATTTT; CDR3 protein: CSASSDGFSGNTIYF
V gene: TRBV20-1; J gene: TRBJ1-5; D gene: NA; clone size: many; CDR3 DNA: TGCAGTGCGGGAAGGAGGGACAACCGGCATCAGCCCCAGCATTTT; CDR3 protein: CSAGRRDNRHQPQHF
V gene: TRBV12-3/TRBV12-4; J gene: TRBJ1-1; D gene: NA; clone size: NA; CDR3 DNA: TGTGCCAGCAGTTTTCGGGTAGGGGACATGAACACTGAAGCTTTCTTT; CDR3 protein: CASSFRVGDMNTEAFF
V gene: TRBV27; J gene: TRBJ2-5; D gene: NA; clone size: NA; CDR3 DNA: TGTGCCAGCAGTTTTTGGGGGGAGACCCAGTACTTC; CDR3 protein: CASSFWGETQYF
V gene: TRBV4-3; J gene: TRBJ1-2; D gene: NA; clone size: few; CDR3 DNA: TGCGCCAGCAGCCAAGTTGGGGGATCTGGCTACACCTTC; CDR3 protein: CASSQVGGSGYTF
V gene: TRBV20-1; J gene: TRBJ2-1; D gene: NA; clone size: NA; CDR3 DNA: TGCAGTGCTAGAGATAAAATCTCATACAATGAGCAGTTCTTC; CDR3 protein: CSARDKISYNEQFF
V gene: TRBV2; J gene: TRBJ2-1; D gene: NA; clone size: many; CDR3 DNA: TGTGCCAGCAGTTGGCGCGGACCCTACAATGAGCAGTTCTTC; CDR3 protein: CASSWRGPYNEQFF
V gene: TRBV19; J gene: TRBJ2-5; D gene: TRBD1; clone size: NA; CDR3 DNA: TGTGCCAGTAGTATCACTGGGACAGGGAAGACCCAGTACTTC; CDR3 protein: CASSITGTGKTQYF
V gene: TRBV20-1; J gene: TRBJ1-1; D gene: NA; clone size: NA; CDR3 DNA: TGCAGTGCTAGTCGCCCTGGGGTCACTGAAGCTTTCTTT; CDR3 protein: CSASRPGVTEAFF
V gene: TRBV29-1; J gene: TRBJ2-1; D gene: NA; clone size: few; CDR3 DNA: TGCAGCGTTGAGACGGCTAGTTTCGGCAATGAGCAGTTCTTC; CDR3 protein: CSVETASFGNEQFF
V gene: TRBV2; J gene: TRBJ2-3; D gene: TRBD2; clone size: few; CDR3 DNA: TGTGCCAGCAGTGAGCTAATTCTAGCGGAGAGCACAGATACGCAGTATTTT; CDR3 protein: CASSELILAESTDTQYF
V gene: TRBV5-1; J gene: TRBJ2-2; D gene: NA; clone size: few; CDR3 DNA: TGCGCCAGCAGCTTGCCCGGGACACGATACACCGGGGAGCTGTTTTTT; CDR3 protein: CASSLPGTRYTGELFF
V gene: TRBV4-1; J gene: TRBJ2-1; D gene: NA; clone size: few; CDR3 DNA: TGCGCCAGCAGCCAAGGGCCGGGACTCCCTGTCGATGAGCAGTTCTTC; CDR3 protein: CASSQGPGLPVDEQFF
V gene: TRBV4-2; J gene: TRBJ1-1; D gene: TRBD1; clone size: NA; CDR3 DNA: TGTGCCAGCAGCCAATCCTGGGACAGGGCCCGGAGCACTGAAGCTTTCTTT; CDR3 protein: CASSQSWDRARSTEAFF
V gene: TRBV21-1; J gene: TRBJ2-3; D gene: NA; clone size: once; CDR3 DNA: TGTGCCAGCTCCGAGCGGGGGAGCACAGATACGCAGTATTTT; CDR3 protein: CASSERGSTDTQYF
V gene: TRBV20-1; J gene: TRBJ2-2; D gene: TRBD1; clone size: NA; CDR3 DNA: TGCAGTGCTAGAGGGGACAGTCTCACCGGGGAGCTGTTTTTT; CDR3 protein: CSARGDSLTGELFF
V gene: TRBV5-6; J gene: TRBJ2-5; D gene: NA; clone size: NA; CDR3 DNA: TGTGCCAGCAGCCTGAGGGATCTAGGGTTATCCGAGACCCAGTACTTC; CDR3 protein: CASSLRDLGLSETQYF
V gene: TRBV24-1; J gene: TRBJ2-1; D gene: TRBD2; clone size: NA; CDR3 DNA: TGTGCCACCAGTGATCCATTTCAGGGAGGGAATGAGCAGTTCTTC; CDR3 protein: CATSDPFQGGNEQFF
V gene: TRBV24-1; J gene: TRBJ2-3; D gene: NA; clone size: NA; CDR3 DNA: TGTGCCACCAGTGACCAATCGAGGACTAGCACAGATACGCAGTATTTT; CDR3 protein: CATSDQSRTSTDTQYF
V gene: TRBV24-1; J gene: TRBJ2-1; D gene: NA; clone size: NA; CDR3 DNA: TGTGCCACCAGTGATTTCGTCTCAGGACGGGCTGAGCAGTTCTTC; CDR3 protein: CATSDFVSGRAEQFF
V gene: TRBV12-3/TRBV12-4; J gene: TRBJ1-2; D gene: NA; clone size: NA; CDR3 DNA: TGTGCCAGCAGTTTAGCACGCTATGGCTACACCTTC; CDR3 protein: CASSLARYGYTF
V gene: TRBV6-2/TRBV6-3; J gene: TRBJ2-2; D gene: NA; clone size: few; CDR3 DNA: TGTGCCAGCCGCTTATTGGGGTTCACCGGGGAGCTGTTTTTT; CDR3 protein: CASRLLGFTGELFF
V gene: TRBV7-9; J gene: TRBJ2-3; D gene: NA; clone size: few; CDR3 DNA: TGTGCCAGCATCCCCTCTCCTGGAGATACGCAGTATTTT; CDR3 protein: CASIPSPGDTQYF
V gene: TRBV7-9; J gene: TRBJ2-7; D gene: TRBD1; clone size: few; CDR3 DNA: TGTGCCAGCAGCACCCGACAGGGCCCGCCTCCCTACGAGCAGTACTTC; CDR3 protein: CASSTRQGPPPYEQYF
V gene: TRBV4-2; J gene: TRBJ2-7; D gene: NA; clone size: many; CDR3 DNA: TGTGCCAGCAGCCAAGAGCCCAGGGGAGGTGAGCAGTACTTC; CDR3 protein: CASSQEPRGGEQYF
V gene: TRBV12-3/TRBV12-4; J gene: TRBJ2-5; D gene: NA; clone size: few; CDR3 DNA: TGTGCCAGCAGTCCTAGAGTGGCAGCAGAAGAGACCCAGTACTTC; CDR3 protein: CASSPRVAAEETQYF
V gene: TRBV20-1; J gene: TRBJ2-7; D gene: TRBD1; clone size: NA; CDR3 DNA: TGCAGTGCTAGCGGGACAGGGACCTACGAGCAGTACTTC; CDR3 protein: CSASGTGTYEQYF
V gene: TRBV3-1; J gene: TRBJ1-2; D gene: NA; clone size: few; CDR3 DNA: TGTGCCAGCAGCCAATCTAACTATGGCTACACCTTC; CDR3 protein: CASSQSNYGYTF
V gene: TRBV7-9; J gene: TRBJ2-1; D gene: NA; clone size: few; CDR3 DNA: TGTGCCAGCAGCCAGGTACCCTCCTACAATGAGCAGTTCTTC; CDR3 protein: CASSQVPSYNEQFF
V gene: TRBV27; J gene: TRBJ2-7; D gene: TRBD1; clone size: NA; CDR3 DNA: TGTGCCAGCAGAACGATCGGGACAGGGTCCACAGAGCAGTACTTC; CDR3 protein: CASRTIGTGSTEQYF
V gene: TRBV12-3/TRBV12-4; J gene: TRBJ2-5; D gene: NA; clone size: NA; CDR3 DNA: TGTGCCAGCAGTTCTATTATTCCTTCGGTTGAGACCCAGTACTTC; CDR3 protein: CASSSIIPSVETQYF
V gene: TRBV6-5; J gene: TRBJ1-2; D gene: TRBD1; clone size: NA; CDR3 DNA: TGTGCCAGCAGGCGACAGGGCGACTATGGCTACACCTTC; CDR3 protein: CASRRQGDYGYTF
V gene: TRBV6-6; J gene: TRBJ2-7; D gene: TRBD2; clone size: many; CDR3 DNA: TGTGCCAGCACCCCTAGCGGGAGACCACACGAGCAGTACTTC; CDR3 protein: CASTPSGRPHEQYF
V gene: TRBV20-1; J gene: TRBJ1-2; D gene: NA; clone size: few; CDR3 DNA: TGCAGTGCTACTGGGCATTACGAGTTGGGCTACGGCTACACCTTC; CDR3 protein: CSATGHYELGYGYTF
V gene: TRBV7-9; J gene: TRBJ2-1; D gene: NA; clone size: once; CDR3 DNA: TGTGCCAGCAGCGAAAATCGGCACGGGGTTTACAATGAGCAGTTCTTC; CDR3 protein: CASSENRHGVYNEQFF